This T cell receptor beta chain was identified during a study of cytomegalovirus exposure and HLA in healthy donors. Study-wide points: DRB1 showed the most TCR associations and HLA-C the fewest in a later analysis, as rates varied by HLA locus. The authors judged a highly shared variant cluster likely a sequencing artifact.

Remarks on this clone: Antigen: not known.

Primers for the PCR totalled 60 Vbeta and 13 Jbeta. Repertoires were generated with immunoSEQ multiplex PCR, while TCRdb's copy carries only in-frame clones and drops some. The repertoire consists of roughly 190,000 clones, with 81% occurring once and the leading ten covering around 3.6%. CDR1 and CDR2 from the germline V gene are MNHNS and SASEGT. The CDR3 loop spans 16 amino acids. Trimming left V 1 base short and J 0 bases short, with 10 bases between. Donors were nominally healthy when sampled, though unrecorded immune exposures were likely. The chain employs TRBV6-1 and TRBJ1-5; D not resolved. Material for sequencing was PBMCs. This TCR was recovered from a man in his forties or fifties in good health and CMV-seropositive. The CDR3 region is CASSEVAQFSNQPQHF. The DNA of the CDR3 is TGTGCCAGCAGTGAAGTGGCACAATTTAGCAATCAGCCCCAGCATTTT.